This T cell receptor (beta chain) was obtained from a study of human thymus T cells. Study outcomes and limitations: An apparent bias in V and J gene usage was seen in thymic and blood repertoires.

Profiled with immunoSEQ multiplex PCR; TCRdb holds only in-frame clones, not every one. This table holds some 44,000 clones, over 90% found once. In regard to this clone: Its antigen is not known.

During surgery, about 0.5-1 mL peripheral blood was drawn from four of eight donors. All available leukocytes, rather than a set cell count, yielded the blood DNA. The CDR3 is made up of 15 amino acids. CDR1 is SGHRS and CDR2 is YFSETQ in the germline V gene. The V and J ends lost 1 base and 2 bases respectively, with 13 bases between them. The clonotype originates from a girl in the first two years of life with a congenital heart defect but otherwise immunologically healthy. The chain joins TRBV5-1 to TRBJ2-7; D ambiguous. The sequencing input was blood. This CDR3 is CASSLSLRTPYEQYF. The CDR3 region has the DNA TGCGCCAGCAGCTTGTCCCTACGGACCCCCTACGAGCAGTACTTC.